Following are 19 T cell receptor beta chains from one sample sequenced in a study of response to subunit inactivated influenza vaccine. One entry per CDR3 protein results from TCRdb running MiXCR on the RT-PCR reads. This repertoire shows some 500,000 distinct CDR3 sequences, approximately 12% found once; its top ten account for about 12%. The specimen comprised PBMCs from blood, sampled around seven weeks after vaccination. Source of these receptors: a man aged 45 to 65 who received an inactivated influenza vaccine.

The DNA for the CDR3 is TGTGCCAGCAGGGGAACAGGGGGCGACTATGGGGCCAACGTCCTGACTTTC. Protein sequence: CASRGTGGDYGANVLTF. V is TRBV28 and J is TRBJ2-6; the match to TRBD1 covers 9 bases. V shed 6 bases, J shed 3 bases, and the junction held 9 bases outside the gene matches. The CDR3 extends over 17 amino acids. Germline values: CDR1 MDHEN, CDR2 SYDVKM.

The CDR3 bases are TGTGCCAGCACATATCAGGGTAGAGGTTCACCCCTCCACTTT. The encoded protein is CASTYQGRGSPLHF. V usage is TRBV28 and J usage is TRBJ1-6, with a weak D call TRBD1 (5 bases). Germline V gene data show CDR1 as MDHEN and CDR2 as SYDVKM. Trimming shortened V by 7 bases and J by 9 bases, and 16 bases separated the two germline ends. The CDR3 contains 14 residues.

In this sample, this clonotype turned up many times. The chain combines TRBV6-1 with TRBJ1-4; no firm D call. V lost 6 bases, J lost 3 bases, and 11 bases lay in between. CDR1 is MNHNS and CDR2 is SASEGT in the germline V gene. CDR3 length: 14 residues. CDR3 in amino acids: CASRSLRANEKLFF. DNA of the CDR3: TGTGCCAGCAGGTCCCTAAGAGCTAATGAAAAACTGTTTTTT.

The chain couples TRBV5-1 to TRBJ2-3; 10 positions match TRBD2. Trimming took 0 bases from V and 5 from J; bases not matched to a gene: 6. There are 16 residues in the CDR3. Germline V gene lookup returns CDR1 SGHRS and CDR2 YFSETQ. This CDR3 is CASSLDLAGVGDTQYF. The CDR3 DNA reads as TGCGCCAGCAGCTTGGATCTAGCGGGGGTGGGAGATACGCAGTATTTT.

Many counts were recorded for this clonotype. This chain links TRBV6-1 with TRBJ2-7; possibly TRBD2 for D (6 bases). Trimming pared 3 bases from V and 2 bases from J, leaving 11 bases between. This CDR3 has 14 amino acids. The V gene's germline CDR1 is MNHNS and CDR2 SASEGT. The DNA of the CDR3 is TGTGCCAGCAGTGAGACAGCGGGTACCTACGAGCAGTACTTC. This translates into CASSETAGTYEQYF.

This clonotype has more than one count but fewer than ten. This chain uses TRBV4-3 with TRBJ2-7, with 10 bases identical to TRBD1. The CDR3 length is 15 residues. V dropped 2 bases and J dropped 6; count of bases not matched to a gene: 7. CDR1 LGHNA and CDR2 YSLEER come from the germline V gene. CDR3 nucleotide sequence: TGCGCCAGCAGCCAAACTTCCGGGACAGGGGCCGAGCAGTACTTC. Translating gives CASSQTSGTGAEQYF.

The CDR3 region has the DNA TGCAGTGCCGGGGGGCCTACCTACGAGCAGTACTTC. This gives the protein CSAGGPTYEQYF. V and J are TRBV20-1 and TRBJ2-7; possibly TRBD2 for D (7 bases). Germline V lookup: CDR1 DFQATT, CDR2 SNEGSKA (reference sequence). The CDR3 length is 12 residues. Trimming took off 6 bases at V and 2 bases at J, with 11 bases between the two ends.

This clonotype was detected only a few times. J is TRBJ2-3 and V is TRBV6-5; TRBD2 matches at 7 bases. V shed 2 bases, J shed 4 bases, and the junction held 3 bases outside the gene matches. This CDR3 is built from 14 residues. From germline, CDR1 is MNHEY and CDR2 SVGAGI. The CDR3 DNA reads as TGTGCCAGCAGTTACGAGCGGGGCGCAGATACGCAGTATTTT. This codes for CASSYERGADTQYF.

This clonotype was counted a few times. J is TRBJ1-6 and V is TRBV5-1; no firm D call. CDR3 length equals 14 residues. Trimming stripped 7 bases from V and 6 bases from J, with 14 bases between. The germline V gene encodes CDR1 SGHRS and CDR2 YFSETQ. As DNA, the CDR3 is TGCGCCAGCCAGGACGGGAGATCTAATTCACCCCTCCACTTT. Protein sequence: CASQDGRSNSPLHF.

The chain employs TRBV28 and TRBJ2-3, with 11 nucleotides matching TRBD2. V was clipped by 5 bases and J by 2 bases; unmatched bases: 6. The length of the CDR3 is 16 residues. Germline V gene sequence: CDR1 MDHEN, CDR2 SYDVKM. DNA of the CDR3: TGTGCCAGCAGTCCCCGTAGCGGGGGGGACACAGATACGCAGTATTTT. Translated, it gives CASSPRSGGDTDTQYF. The variable domain in full, with the rest retrieved from reference TRBV28 and TRBJ2-3, is DVKVTQSSRYLVKRTGEKVFLECVQDMDHENMFWYRQDPGLGLRLIYFSYDVKMKEKGDIPEGYSVSREKKERFSLILESASTNQTSMYLCASSPRSGGDTDTQYFGPGTRLTVL.

The chain joins TRBV11-2 to TRBJ2-5; a possible D gene is TRBD2 (6 bases). The germline V gene encodes CDR1 SGHAT and CDR2 FQNNGV. The CDR3 is made up of 13 amino acids. The V end lost 5 bases, the J end lost 5 bases, and 12 bases lay between the germline ends. In DNA form, the CDR3 reads TGTGCCAGCAGCCCGGGACTCCCCGAGACCCAGTACTTC. Translated, it gives CASSPGLPETQYF.

This chain connects TRBV11-1 to TRBJ2-5; possibly TRBD2 for D (5 bases). V shed 5 bases and J shed 2 bases, with 12 bases lying between them. The CDR3 contains 14 residues. The germline gives CDR1 SGHAT, CDR2 FQDESV (reference sequence). CDR3: CASSPLPGQETQYF. In DNA, the CDR3 is TGTGCCAGCAGCCCACTTCCGGGACAAGAGACCCAGTACTTC.

V is TRBV29-1 and J is TRBJ2-1, with a weak D call TRBD2 (6 bases). The CDR3 loop spans 14 amino acids. The germline V gene encodes CDR1 SQVTM and CDR2 ANQGSEA. V dropped 1 base and J dropped 10 bases, with 17 bases sitting between them. The CDR3 bases are TGCAGCGTTGAAGTGGGAAGGTCCGGGGGAGAGCAGTTCTTC. Residues: CSVEVGRSGGEQFF.

In this sample, this clonotype turned up many times. The V call is TRBV4-3, the J call TRBJ2-3; TRBD2 agrees at 8 bases. Trimming cost V 4 bases and J 5 bases; bases outside gene matches: 11. This CDR3 region has 16 residues. The V gene's germline CDR1 is LGHNA and CDR2 YSLEER. The CDR3 reads CASSPRLAPMVDTQYF. The DNA for the CDR3 is TGCGCCAGCAGCCCCAGACTAGCGCCGATGGTAGATACGCAGTATTTT.

This clonotype was counted ten times or more. The CDR3 here is CASRTTGNYGYTF. The CDR3 DNA sequence: TGTGCCAGCAGAACGACAGGGAACTATGGCTACACCTTC. The chain is built from TRBV12-3 or TRBV12-4 and TRBJ1-2, with 7 nucleotides matching TRBD1. The CDR3 has 13 amino acids. With V trimmed by 6 bases and J by 2 bases, 3 bases remained unmatched.

The sample holds a few counts of this clonotype. The rearrangement uses TRBV27 and TRBJ2-7, with D possibly TRBD1 on 6 matching bases. Trimming took 0 bases from V and 1 from J, leaving 19 bases between them. CDR1 is MNHEY, CDR2 SMNVEV, per germline (reference sequence). The length of the CDR3 is 18 residues. The CDR3 bases are TGTGCCAGCAGTTTATCCGCCTCAGGGGCAGGGGTATCCTACGAGCAGTACTTC. Translating gives CASSLSASGAGVSYEQYF.

This chain links TRBV18 with TRBJ2-1, with a tentative D call TRBD1 (5 bases). V dropped 3 bases and J dropped 5 bases, with 14 bases sitting between them. The CDR3 spans 15 residues. Germline-derived CDR1 and CDR2 are KGHSH and LQKENI. CDR3 residues: CASSPPSTDDNEQFF. In DNA, the CDR3 is TGTGCCAGCTCACCTCCCTCGACAGATGACAATGAGCAGTTCTTC. Combining the CDR3 with reference TRBV18 and TRBJ2-1 gives the whole variable domain NAGVMQNPRHLVRRRGQEARLRCSPMKGHSHVYWYRQLPEEGLKFMVYLQKENIIDESGMPKERFSAEFPKEGPSILRIQQVVRGDSAAYFCASSPPSTDDNEQFFGPGTRLTVL.

The V gene is TRBV6-6, the J gene TRBJ2-7; TRBD2 is a possible D gene (6 bases). CDR1 is MNHNY and CDR2 is SVGAGI in the germline V gene (reference sequence). V was trimmed by 6 bases and J by 0 bases, leaving 9 bases between them. The CDR3 runs 13 residues. CDR3 nucleotide sequence: TGTGCCAGCAGGGACGGGGGCTCCTACGAGCAGTACTTC. Translating it yields CASRDGGSYEQYF.

This clonotype was observed a few times. The rearrangement uses TRBV6-5 and TRBJ2-2; 16 bases fit TRBD2. Germline V CDR1 and CDR2: MNHEY, SVGAGI. V shed 4 bases, J shed 4 bases, and the junction held 6 bases outside the gene matches. This CDR3 is 18 amino acids long. The CDR3 bases are TGTGCCAGCAGTTGGGGACTAGCGGGAGGGCCGAGCACCGGGGAGCTGTTTTTT. Amino acids: CASSWGLAGGPSTGELFF.